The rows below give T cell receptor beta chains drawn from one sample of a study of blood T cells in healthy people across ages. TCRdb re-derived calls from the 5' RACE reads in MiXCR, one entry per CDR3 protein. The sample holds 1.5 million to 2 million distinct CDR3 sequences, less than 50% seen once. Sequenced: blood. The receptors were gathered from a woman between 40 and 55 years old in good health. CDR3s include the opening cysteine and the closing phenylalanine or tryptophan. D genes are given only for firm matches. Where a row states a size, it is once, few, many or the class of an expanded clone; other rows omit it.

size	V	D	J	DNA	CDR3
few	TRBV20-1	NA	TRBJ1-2	TGCAGTGCCTCAGTAATTTGGGGTCCGGGCTACACCTTC	CSASVIWGPGYTF
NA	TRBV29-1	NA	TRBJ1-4	TGCAGCGTGGCCTCCGGGACTAGTGGAGAAAAACTGTTTTTT	CSVASGTSGEKLFF
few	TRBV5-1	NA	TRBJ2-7	TGCGCCAGCAGCTTGAAAGGGTTTCCCCACGAGCAGTACTTC	CASSLKGFPHEQYF
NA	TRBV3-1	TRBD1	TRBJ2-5	TGTGCCAGCAGCGGTTCCGGGACAGGGGTCACGGAGACCCAGTACTTC	CASSGSGTGVTETQYF
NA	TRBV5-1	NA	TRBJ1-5	TGCGCCAGCAACGCCCAGCCCCAGCATTTT	CASNAQPQHF
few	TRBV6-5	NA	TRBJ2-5	TGTGCCAGCAGTTACGGGTCTGGGCAGGCAGAGACCCAGTACTTC	CASSYGSGQAETQYF
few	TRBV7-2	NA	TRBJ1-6	TGTGCCAGCAGCTTAATCGGACCGGCCAATTCACCCCTCCACTTT	CASSLIGPANSPLHF
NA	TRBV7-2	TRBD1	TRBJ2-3	TGTGCCAGCAGCCCTAGGAGGTGGACAGGGTTCTTAGATACGCAGTATTTT	CASSPRRWTGFLDTQYF
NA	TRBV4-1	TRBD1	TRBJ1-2	TGCGCCAGCAGCCAGGAACAGGGGGCGGGTAACTATGGCTACACCTTC	CASSQEQGAGNYGYTF
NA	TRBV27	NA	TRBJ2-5	TGTGCCAGCATGGGTCGGGAGACCCAGTACTTC	CASMGRETQYF
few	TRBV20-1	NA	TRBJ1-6	TGCAGTGCTTCGCAAGGGCCTCCCTCCTATAATTCACCCCTCCACTTT	CSASQGPPSYNSPLHF
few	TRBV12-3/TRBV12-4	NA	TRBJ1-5	TGTGCCAGCAGTTTAGGTGTACCCCAGCATTTT	CASSLGVPQHF
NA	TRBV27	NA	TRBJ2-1	TGTGCCAGCAGTTCCCACTTACAGGGCTATGAGCAGTTCTTC	CASSSHLQGYEQFF
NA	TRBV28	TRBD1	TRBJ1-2	TGTGCCAGCAGTTTCCCCCGACAGGGAACTAACTATGGCTACACCTTC	CASSFPRQGTNYGYTF
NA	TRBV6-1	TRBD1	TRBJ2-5	TGTGCCAGCAGTGCGAAATCAACCGGGACAGGGGATGAGACCCAGTACTTC	CASSAKSTGTGDETQYF
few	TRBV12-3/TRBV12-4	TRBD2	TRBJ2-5	TGTGCCAGCAGTTCTATGGGACTAGCGGGGGGAATAGGGTACTTC	CASSSMGLAGGIGYF
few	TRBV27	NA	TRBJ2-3	TGTGCCAGCAGAAGACAGGGAGGCGATACGCAGTATTTT	CASRRQGGDTQYF
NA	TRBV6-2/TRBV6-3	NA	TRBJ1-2	TGTGCCAGCTCCCCTGGGGGAGCCGCCTATGGCTACACCTTC	CASSPGGAAYGYTF
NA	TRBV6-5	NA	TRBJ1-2	TGTGCCAGCAGTTGCATGCATGACAATGGCTACACCTTC	CASSCMHDNGYTF
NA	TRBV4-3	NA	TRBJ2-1	TGCGCCAGCAGCCGAGATCTGAGAGACTATGAGCAGTTCTTC	CASSRDLRDYEQFF
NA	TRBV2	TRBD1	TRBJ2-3	TGTGTCAGCCCCCCCGGGACAGGGCGCCCAGATACGCAGTATTTT	CVSPPGTGRPDTQYF
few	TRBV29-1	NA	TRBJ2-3	TGCAGCGTCCGCCCCCAGGGCCCAGATACGCAGTATTTT	CSVRPQGPDTQYF
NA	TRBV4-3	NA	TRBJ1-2	TGCGCCAGCAGCCAAGTGAGGCCAGGGCCTTTGAGTAACTATGGCTACACCTTC	CASSQVRPGPLSNYGYTF
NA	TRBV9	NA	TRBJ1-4	TGTGCCAGCAGCCCCTACGGAGCAACTAATGAAAAACTGTTTTTT	CASSPYGATNEKLFF
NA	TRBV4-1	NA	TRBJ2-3	TGCGCCAGCAGCCAAGAGGTAGGGATGAGCACAGATACGCAGTATTTT	CASSQEVGMSTDTQYF
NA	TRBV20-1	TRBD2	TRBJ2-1	TGCAGTGCTAGAGATTGGGTAGCGGGTGCTGAGCAGTTCTTC	CSARDWVAGAEQFF
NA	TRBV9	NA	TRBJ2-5	TGTGCCAGCAGCGCGCCACTCCAAGAGACCCAGTACTTC	CASSAPLQETQYF
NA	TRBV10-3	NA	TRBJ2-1	TGTGCCACCGACCCGGGGGCCCGATACAATGAGCAGTTCTTC	CATDPGARYNEQFF
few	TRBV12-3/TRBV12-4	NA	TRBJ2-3	TGTGCCAGCAGTGGCAGACTCCCCGCAGATACGCAGTATTTT	CASSGRLPADTQYF
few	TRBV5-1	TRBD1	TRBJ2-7	TGCGCCAGCAGCTTGGTTACCGGGACAGGGGACGAGCAGTACTTC	CASSLVTGTGDEQYF
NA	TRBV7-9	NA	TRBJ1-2	TGTGCCAGCAGCTTAGTCAGGACACTCTATGGCTACACCTTC	CASSLVRTLYGYTF
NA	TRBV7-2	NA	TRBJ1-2	TGTGCCAGCAGCCAGGGGCCTGACTATGGCTACACCTTC	CASSQGPDYGYTF
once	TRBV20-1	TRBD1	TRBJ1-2	TGCAGTGCCCCCGAGTACAGGGGTGGCGACTATGGCTACACCTTC	CSAPEYRGGDYGYTF
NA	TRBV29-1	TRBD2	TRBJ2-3	TGCAGCGTTGAGCCCACTAGCGTTGCTAGCACAGATACGCAGTATTTT	CSVEPTSVASTDTQYF
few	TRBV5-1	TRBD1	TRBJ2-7	TGCGCCAGCAGCTGGGGACAGGGGAACGAGCAGTACTTC	CASSWGQGNEQYF
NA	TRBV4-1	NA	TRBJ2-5	TGCGCCAGCAGCCAAGCATTCTTGGGCGGGCCGTACCAAGAGACCCAGTACTTC	CASSQAFLGGPYQETQYF
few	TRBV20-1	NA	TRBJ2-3	TGCAGTGCCCGGTCCGTTGGGGGTACGCAGTATTTT	CSARSVGGTQYF
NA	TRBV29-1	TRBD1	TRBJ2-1	TGCAGCGTTGAGCCTTTAGACAGGGGGAGGCATGAGCAGTTCTTC	CSVEPLDRGRHEQFF
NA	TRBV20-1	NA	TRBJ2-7	TGCAGTGCTAGAGATACGGGGGTTGGTATCGGCTACGAGCAGTACTTC	CSARDTGVGIGYEQYF
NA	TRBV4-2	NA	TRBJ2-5	TGTGCCAGCAGCCAAGATCCCAGTCTGGAGACCCAGTACTTC	CASSQDPSLETQYF
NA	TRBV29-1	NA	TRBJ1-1	TGCAGCGTCCTCGGGGGCAGGGAAGCTTTCTTT	CSVLGGREAFF
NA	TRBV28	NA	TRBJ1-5	TGTGCCAGCAAGGAGGGGGGCAACCAGCCCCAGCATTTT	CASKEGGNQPQHF
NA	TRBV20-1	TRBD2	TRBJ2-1	TGCAGTGCTAGAAGGGGTAGCGGGGGGGCGCATGAGCAGTTCTTC	CSARRGSGGAHEQFF
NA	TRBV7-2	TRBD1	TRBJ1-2	TGTGCCAGCAGCTTAGCCCCACGCGAGGGACAGGTCTATGGCTACACCTTC	CASSLAPREGQVYGYTF
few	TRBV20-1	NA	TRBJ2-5	TGCAGTGCTAGTCTGGTTATCGGAGAGACCCAGTACTTC	CSASLVIGETQYF
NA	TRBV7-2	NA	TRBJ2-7	TGTGCCAGCAGCTTAGAACCCTGGCAGGGATACGAGCAGTACTTC	CASSLEPWQGYEQYF
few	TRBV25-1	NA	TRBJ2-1	TGTGCCAGCAGTGACGGCTGCGGTATTCCCTACAATGAGCAGTTCTTC	CASSDGCGIPYNEQFF
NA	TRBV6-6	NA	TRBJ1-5	TGTGCCAGCAGTTACCTGGGGGGTCCTCAGCCCCAGCATTTT	CASSYLGGPQPQHF
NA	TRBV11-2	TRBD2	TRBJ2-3	TGTGCCAGCAGCTCCCCCCTGGCGGGGGGCCGAGATACGCAGTATTTT	CASSSPLAGGRDTQYF
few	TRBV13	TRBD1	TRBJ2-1	TGTGCCAGCAGTTGGGCGGGACAGGAATACAATGAGCAGTTCTTC	CASSWAGQEYNEQFF
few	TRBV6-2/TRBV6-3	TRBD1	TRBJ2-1	TGTGCCAGCAGTACCGGACAGGCTTGGGCCAATGAGCAGTTCTTC	CASSTGQAWANEQFF
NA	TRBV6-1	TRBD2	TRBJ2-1	TGTGCCAGCAGTCCACTCTACTCCGGGACTAGCGGGGGGAACCATGAGCAGTTCTTC	CASSPLYSGTSGGNHEQFF
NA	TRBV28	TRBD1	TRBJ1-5	TGTGCCAGCAGTCGTTACCCGGGACAGGGACTTAGCAATCAGCCCCAGCATTTT	CASSRYPGQGLSNQPQHF
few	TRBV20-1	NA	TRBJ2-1	TGCAGTGCTAGAGATCTCAGGGGGGGCTCCTACAATGAGCAGTTCTTC	CSARDLRGGSYNEQFF
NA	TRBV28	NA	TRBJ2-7	TGTGCCAGCAGTTTGCCAGGGGCTTCCTACGAGCAGTACTTC	CASSLPGASYEQYF
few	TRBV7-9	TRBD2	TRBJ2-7	TGTGCCAGCAGCCCACCTGGGGGACTAGAGTACGAGCAGTACTTC	CASSPPGGLEYEQYF
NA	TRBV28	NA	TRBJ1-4	TGTGCCAGCAGTTTGGGGGGAGTAAAACTGTTTTTT	CASSLGGVKLFF
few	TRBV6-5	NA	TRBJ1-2	TGTGCCAGCAGTTACCGTGGACTATTAATGGACTACACCTTC	CASSYRGLLMDYTF
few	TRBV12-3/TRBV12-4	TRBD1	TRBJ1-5	TGTGCCAGCAGCAGAGGAGGGACAGGGAATCAGCCCCAGCATTTT	CASSRGGTGNQPQHF